The 29 T cell receptor beta chains below all came from one sample that was sequenced in a study of spatial heterogeneity in lung cancer. Regarding the study as a whole: The study found that expanded intratumoral alpha and beta TCR counts tracked tumor mutation counts.

The antigens these receptors bind are not known. The time point was: sample taken at primary tumor resection. TCRdb re-derived calls from the 5' RACE reads in MiXCR, one entry per CDR3 protein. The sample lists 11,000 or so distinct CDR3 sequences, about 12% occurring once. Material: lung tumor tissue, obtained at surgery. The receptors derive from a male donor with early-stage non-small cell lung cancer.

In its sample, this clonotype was seen many times. This rearrangement joins TRBV2 to TRBJ2-1; the match to TRBD1 covers 10 bases. There are 16 residues in the CDR3. Germline lookup yields CDR1 SNHLY and CDR2 FYNNEI. Trimming took 6 bases from V and 2 from J; bases not matched to a gene: 7. The CDR3 reads CASSDQGQGAYNEQFF. CDR3 coding DNA: TGTGCCAGCAGCGATCAAGGACAGGGGGCCTACAATGAGCAGTTCTTC.

This clonotype has just a few counts. V gene TRBV20-1 combines with J gene TRBJ1-1; the match to TRBD1 covers 10 bases. Germline-derived CDR1 and CDR2 are DFQATT and SNEGSKA (reference sequence). The junction had 8 bases not matched to a gene; V was cut back by 1 base and J by 0 bases. The length of the CDR3 is 17 residues. The CDR3 here is CSARAMAGQGLNTEAFF. CDR3 DNA sequence: TGCAGTGCTAGAGCCATGGCGGGACAGGGGCTGAACACTGAAGCTTTCTTT.

The chain links TRBV2 to TRBJ1-5; 8 bases match TRBD1. The CDR3 covers 16 residues. Germline CDR1 is SNHLY and CDR2 is FYNNEI. Trimming took 4 bases from V and 7 from J; bases not matched to a gene: 12. CDR3 in amino acids: CASSGRAGGFRQPQHF. CDR3 DNA sequence: TGTGCCAGCAGTGGGCGGGCAGGGGGCTTTCGGCAGCCCCAGCATTTT.

This clonotype was recorded a few times. This chain uses TRBV4-3 with TRBJ1-5; D ambiguous. The CDR3 contains 15 residues. Trimming pared 0 bases from V and 0 bases from J, leaving 6 bases between. Per germline, CDR1 LGHNA and CDR2 YSLEER. The CDR3 nucleotides are TGCGCCAGCAGCCAAGAATTGTTTAGCAATCAGCCCCAGCATTTT. This translates into CASSQELFSNQPQHF.

The genes are TRBV10-3 and TRBJ2-3, with D maybe TRBD1 (5 bases). The CDR3 spans 13 residues. V was shortened by 2 bases and J by 3 bases, with 6 bases between the two germline ends. Germline V CDR1 and CDR2: ENHRY, SYGVKD. The DNA for the CDR3 is TGTGCCATCAGTGAGGCAGGGACAGATACGCAGTATTTT. This translates into CAISEAGTDTQYF.

This clonotype was counted only a few times. The chain couples TRBV18 to TRBJ1-6; 7 bases are shared with TRBD1. Germline V gene data show CDR1 as KGHSH and CDR2 as LQKENI. There are 14 residues in the CDR3. J was trimmed by 8 bases and V by 3 bases; bases with no gene match: 4. In nucleotides, the CDR3 is TGTGCCAGCTCACCTACAGGGGCTGATTCACCCCTCCACTTT. It encodes CASSPTGADSPLHF.

This chain joins TRBV4-1 and TRBJ1-1, with a weak D call TRBD1 (5 bases). Trimming pared 4 bases from V and 0 bases from J, leaving 9 bases between. The CDR3 totals 14 residues. Germline CDR1 reads MGHRA; CDR2 reads YSYEKL. This CDR3 reads CASSLQEMNTEAFF. CDR3 nucleotides: TGCGCCAGCAGCCTACAGGAGATGAACACTGAAGCTTTCTTT.

Comment on this clonotype: A read error may produce the germline difference seen at one junction end. The CDR3 region has the DNA TGTGCTAGCAGCTTAGTGCGGCAAGAGACCCAGTACTTC. Residues: CASSLVRQETQYF. The gene calls are TRBV7-7 and TRBJ2-5; no clear D. The CDR3 covers 13 residues. Germline CDR1 and CDR2: SSHAT and FNYEAQ (reference sequence).

This clonotype showed up many times. The genes are TRBV6-1 and TRBJ2-7; TRBD1 matches at 10 bases. Losses at the gene ends were 6 bases for V and 6 bases for J; bases not matched to a gene: 11. The length of the CDR3 is 15 residues. CDR1 MNHNS and CDR2 SASEGT come from the germline V gene. The CDR3 protein is CASRTPGQGFGEQYF. DNA of the CDR3: TGTGCCAGCAGGACGCCGGGACAGGGGTTTGGCGAGCAGTACTTC.

A few counts support this clonotype. The genes are TRBV4-3 and TRBJ2-3, with D tentatively TRBD1 or TRBD2 (5 bases each). V was cut by 1 base and J by 0 bases, with 5 bases left in between. The CDR3 totals 14 residues. Germline V lookup: CDR1 LGHNA, CDR2 YSLEER. The CDR3 bases are TGCGCCAGCAGCCAAGGGGACAGCACAGATACGCAGTATTTT. Its translation is CASSQGDSTDTQYF.

The rearrangement uses TRBV29-1 and TRBJ1-4; 7 nucleotides align to TRBD1. The CDR3 consists of 12 residues. V shed 7 bases, J shed 7 bases, and the junction held 6 bases outside the gene matches. Germline V lookup: CDR1 SQVTM, CDR2 ANQGSEA. In nucleotides, the CDR3 is TGCAGCGCGCGGGACAGCTCTGAAAAACTGTTTTTT. It yields the protein CSARDSSEKLFF.

The sample holds many counts of this clonotype. V is TRBV27 and J is TRBJ2-1; no clear D. CDR1 MNHEY and CDR2 SMNVEV come from the germline V gene (reference sequence). This CDR3 has 12 amino acids. The V gene lost 5 bases and the J gene lost 5 bases, with 7 bases spanning the gap. This CDR3 reads CASSQRHNEQFF. For the CDR3, the DNA is TGTGCCAGCAGTCAACGTCACAATGAGCAGTTCTTC.

By its share, this clonotype is medium-sized. The chain joins TRBV5-1 to TRBJ2-5; 8 bases align to TRBD2. Germline V gene sequence: CDR1 SGHRS, CDR2 YFSETQ. The CDR3 runs 14 residues. V lost 4 bases to trimming and J lost 4 bases; unmatched junction nucleotides: 6. The CDR3 DNA follows: TGCGCCAGCAGCCCTAGCGGGTTAGGAGAGACCCAGTACTTC. Translated: CASSPSGLGETQYF.

The chain carries TRBV7-9 and TRBJ2-5; D is unclear. The CDR3 has 12 residues. Deletions cut 7 bases from V and 2 bases from J, with 8 bases between. Germline values: CDR1 SEHNR, CDR2 FQNEAQ (reference sequence). CDR3 nucleotides: TGTGCCAGCACTCAGACTCAAGAGACCCAGTACTTC. Translating it yields CASTQTQETQYF.

At least ten counts were recorded for this clonotype. The chain has TRBV4-1 and TRBJ1-2; D not resolved. The CDR3 is 13 residues long. Trimming took 0 bases from V and 8 from J, leaving 10 bases between them. Germline lookup yields CDR1 MGHRA and CDR2 YSYEKL. CDR3 in DNA: TGCGCCAGCAGCCAAGATCCTGAAAGGGGCTACACCTTC. It translates to CASSQDPERGYTF.

This clonotype was seen many times. The chain links TRBV7-6 to TRBJ2-1; 7 positions agree with TRBD1. In germline, CDR1 is SGHVS, CDR2 FNYEAQ. The CDR3 is 15 amino acids. J lost 9 bases, V lost 5 bases, and 13 bases had no gene match. CDR3 in amino acids: CASSRQGERSSEQFF. The CDR3 nucleotides read TGTGCCAGCAGCCGACAGGGCGAGAGGTCAAGTGAGCAGTTCTTC.

This clonotype was counted between two and nine times. The chain joins TRBV24-1 to TRBJ1-1; D might be TRBD1 (5 bases). The CDR3 consists of 15 residues. The germline V gene encodes CDR1 KGHDR and CDR2 SFDVKD. V lost 5 bases to trimming and J lost 1 base, with 13 bases between them. CDR3 sequence: CATSASTQGNTEAFF. In nucleotides, the CDR3 is TGTGCCACCAGTGCGTCTACTCAGGGGAACACTGAAGCTTTCTTT.

V usage is TRBV6-2 or TRBV6-3 and J usage is TRBJ1-5, with 7 nucleotides matching TRBD1. With V trimmed by 6 bases and J by 11 bases, 10 bases remained unmatched. The length of the CDR3 is 13 residues. Germline V gene lookup returns CDR1 MNHEY and CDR2 SVGEGT. DNA for the CDR3: TGTGCCAGCAGGGGGACAGTTTCCTTGGCCCAGCATTTT. Amino acid sequence: CASRGTVSLAQHF.

In its sample, this clonotype was seen many times. The CDR3 is CASSQGKSEQFF. CDR3 coding DNA: TGTGCCAGCAGCCAAGGGAAAAGTGAGCAGTTCTTC. This chain links TRBV3-1 with TRBJ2-1; no clear D gene. V lost 1 base and J 9 bases, leaving 7 bases between the germline ends. The CDR3 totals 12 residues. Germline V gene data show CDR1 as LGHDT and CDR2 as YNNKEL (reference sequence).

The table lists this clonotype with many counts. The chain carries TRBV7-6 and TRBJ1-6; D gene ambiguous. CDR3 size: 15 residues. V lost 5 bases and J 1 base, leaving 9 bases between the germline ends. Germline values: CDR1 SGHVS, CDR2 FNYEAQ. CDR3 region: CASSEAQSYNSPLHF. CDR3 nucleotides: TGTGCCAGCAGCGAAGCGCAGTCCTATAATTCACCCCTCCACTTT.

This clonotype was counted only a few times. The CDR3 bases are TGTGCCATCAGTGCGGGGGCGAGCAATCAGCCCCAGCATTTT. Translation: CAISAGASNQPQHF. The V gene is TRBV10-3, the J gene TRBJ1-5; weak D call: TRBD1 (6 bases). The CDR3 covers 14 residues. With 4 bases removed from V and 1 base from J, the gap between germline ends came to 8 bases. Germline CDR1 reads ENHRY; CDR2 reads SYGVKD.

This clonotype was counted at least ten times. The chain joins TRBV7-2 to TRBJ2-5; no firm D call. The CDR3 is 12 residues long. CDR1 is SGHTA and CDR2 is FQGNSA in the germline V gene. V gave up 5 bases and J gave up 5 bases, with 9 bases separating them. Here the CDR3 reads CASSPVRETQYF. CDR3 nucleotide sequence: TGTGCCAGCAGCCCCGTTAGGGAGACCCAGTACTTC.

The chain employs TRBV11-2 and TRBJ1-1; D gene ambiguous. The germline gives CDR1 SGHAT, CDR2 FQNNGV. The V gene lost 6 bases and the J gene lost 2 bases, with 7 bases spanning the gap. The CDR3 is 12 residues long. For the CDR3, the DNA is TGTGCCAGCAGTCGGACCAACACTGAAGCTTTCTTT. Translation: CASSRTNTEAFF.

This clonotype was counted between two and nine times. The genes are TRBV7-2 and TRBJ2-2, with TRBD1 matching over 9 bases. V lost 1 base to trimming and J lost 6 bases; unmatched junction nucleotides: 6. The CDR3 has 16 residues. Germline CDR1 is SGHTA and CDR2 is FQGNSA. CDR3 bases: TGTGCCAGCAGCTTAGTTGGGACAGGGTGGTCCGGGGAGCTGTTTTTT. Encoded protein: CASSLVGTGWSGELFF. Combining the CDR3 with reference TRBV7-2 and TRBJ2-2 gives the whole variable domain GAGVSQSPSNKVTEKGKDVELRCDPISGHTALYWYRQSLGQGLEFLIYFQGNSAPDKSGLPSDRFSAERTGGSVSTLTIQRTQQEDSAVYLCASSLVGTGWSGELFFGEGSRLTVL.

This clonotype appeared many times. The V and J genes are TRBV28 and TRBJ1-5; TRBD1 agrees at 8 bases. Germline V gene data show CDR1 as MDHEN and CDR2 as SYDVKM. The CDR3 totals 16 residues. V lost 5 bases and J lost 3; bases outside the gene matches: 9. The CDR3 protein is CASSHLTGDANQPQHF. CDR3 DNA: TGTGCCAGCAGTCATCTGACAGGGGACGCCAATCAGCCCCAGCATTTT.

This clonotype was detected ten times or more. The chain joins TRBV20-1 to TRBJ1-1; maybe TRBD1 (6 bases). Germline values: CDR1 DFQATT, CDR2 SNEGSKA (reference sequence). V was trimmed by 0 bases and J by 5 bases, leaving 13 bases between them. The CDR3 spans 14 residues. CDR3 region: CSARDGAGDTEAFF. In nucleotides, the CDR3 is TGCAGTGCTAGAGATGGGGCAGGGGATACTGAAGCTTTCTTT.

The sample holds many counts of this clonotype. This chain connects TRBV28 to TRBJ1-5; D is unclear. The V gene's germline CDR1 is MDHEN and CDR2 SYDVKM. The CDR3 loop spans 15 amino acids. V was cut by 4 bases and J by 0 bases, with 10 bases left in between. The CDR3 region has the DNA TGTGCCAGCAGTTGGATACCGGATAGCAATCAGCCCCAGCATTTT. Residues: CASSWIPDSNQPQHF. Using reference TRBV28 and TRBJ1-5 for the parts outside the CDR3, the full variable domain is DVKVTQSSRYLVKRTGEKVFLECVQDMDHENMFWYRQDPGLGLRLIYFSYDVKMKEKGDIPEGYSVSREKKERFSLILESASTNQTSMYLCASSWIPDSNQPQHFGDGTRLSIL.

The gene calls are TRBV28 and TRBJ2-2; D is ambiguous. Germline assignment: CDR1 MDHEN and CDR2 SYDVKM. This CDR3 is 16 amino acids long. V gave up 6 bases and J gave up 1 base, with 15 bases separating them. The CDR3 nucleotides read TGTGCCAGCAGACTACCAATGAACGGGAACACCGGGGAGCTGTTTTTT. Translating gives CASRLPMNGNTGELFF.

This chain joins TRBV20-1 and TRBJ1-1; D is ambiguous. Germline CDR1 reads DFQATT; CDR2 reads SNEGSKA (reference sequence). The CDR3 runs 12 residues. V lost 6 bases and J 0 bases, leaving 8 bases between the germline ends. This chain's CDR3 is CSAMALNTEAFF. The CDR3 DNA reads TGCAGTGCAATGGCCCTGAACACTGAAGCTTTCTTT.